The 31 T cell receptor beta chains in this list originate from one sample, sequenced in a study of cytomegalovirus exposure and HLA in healthy donors. The PCR was carried out with 60 Vbeta primers and 13 Jbeta primers. Measured with immunoSEQ multiplex PCR; TCRdb has only the in-frame clones, and not every one. The table includes some 170,000 clones, under 80% detected once. The sample comprised PBMCs. The receptors come from a human donor in good health.

The table lists this clone with a few counts. The chain recombines TRBV18 with TRBJ2-3, with 7 bases aligning to TRBD1. This CDR3 contains 18 residues. With V trimmed by 0 bases and J by 2 bases, 11 bases remained unmatched. Per germline, CDR1 KGHSH and CDR2 LQKENI. CDR3 bases: TGTGCCAGCTCACCACCGCGGCAAACAGGGGCTTACACAGATACGCAGTATTTT. Translated, it gives CASSPPRQTGAYTDTQYF.

The chain combines TRBV4-1 with TRBJ2-3; D call uncertain. Per the germline V gene, CDR1 is MGHRA and CDR2 is YSYEKL. CDR3 size: 12 residues. V was shortened by 4 bases and J by 6 bases, with 8 bases between the two germline ends. CDR3: CASSLDGDTQYF. As DNA, the CDR3 is TGCGCCAGCAGCCTCGACGGGGATACGCAGTATTTT.

Of note for this clone: In the same sample, other DNA sequences code for this CDR3. The chain links TRBV7-9 to TRBJ1-5; D gene ambiguous. V dropped 0 bases and J dropped 6 bases, with 6 bases sitting between them. Per germline, CDR1 SEHNR and CDR2 FQNEAQ (reference sequence). The CDR3 is 13 residues long. The CDR3 region is CASSLAGGQPQHF. As DNA, the CDR3 is TGTGCCAGCAGCTTAGCGGGAGGTCAGCCCCAGCATTTT.

The chain links TRBV7-9 to TRBJ1-5; D perhaps matches TRBD1 (6 bases). The CDR3 is 16 amino acids. The V and J ends lost 4 bases and 2 bases respectively, with 15 bases between them. Germline CDR1 is SEHNR and CDR2 is FQNEAQ (reference sequence). CDR3 region: CASSSSGAAGNQPQHF. The CDR3 DNA sequence: TGTGCCAGCAGCTCATCAGGGGCCGCGGGCAATCAGCCCCAGCATTTT. Drawing the rest from reference TRBV7-9 and TRBJ1-5, the complete variable domain is DTGVSQNPRHKITKRGQNVTFRCDPISEHNRLYWYRQTLGQGPEFLTYFQNEAQLEKSRLLSDRFSAERPKGSFSTLEIQRTEQGDSAMYLCASSSSGAAGNQPQHFGDGTRLSIL.

This chain connects TRBV19 to TRBJ2-7; tentatively, D is TRBD1 (5 bases). CDR1 and CDR2 from the germline V gene are LNHDA and SQIVND (reference sequence). Deletions cut 5 bases from V and 2 bases from J, with 13 bases between. This CDR3 spans 14 amino acids. The CDR3 protein is CASSFPTDTYEQYF. CDR3 sequence (DNA): TGTGCCAGTAGTTTCCCGACAGATACCTACGAGCAGTACTTC.

V usage is TRBV28 and J usage is TRBJ2-5; possible D gene TRBD1, 7 bases. The CDR3 is 15 residues long. V lost 6 bases to trimming and J lost 5 bases, with 19 bases between them. Germline loops: CDR1 MDHEN, CDR2 SYDVKM. The CDR3 DNA reads TGTGCCAGCAGCCAAACACAGGGGAGGCAGGAGACCCAGTACTTC. It encodes CASSQTQGRQETQYF.

The chain has TRBV5-5 and TRBJ1-2; maybe TRBD1 (5 bases). Germline V gene lookup returns CDR1 SGHKS and CDR2 YYEKEE (reference sequence). V shed 8 bases and J shed 4 bases, with 18 bases lying between them. The CDR3 covers 14 residues. The chain's CDR3 is CASTQGIIGYGYTF. For the CDR3, the DNA is TGTGCCAGTACCCAGGGTATCATAGGCTATGGCTACACCTTC.

The chain is built from TRBV9 and TRBJ1-2, with a weak D call TRBD1 (5 bases). The CDR3 extends over 15 amino acids. CDR1 and CDR2 (germline): SGDLS, YYNGEE. Trimming left V 3 bases short and J 2 bases short, with 14 bases between. This CDR3 reads CASSASAGRNYGYTF. The CDR3 DNA follows: TGTGCCAGCAGCGCCTCCGCAGGGAGGAACTATGGCTACACCTTC.

The table lists this clone with a few counts. This sequence joins TRBV6-4 and TRBJ2-1, with 7 bases identical to TRBD1. In germline, CDR1 is MRHNA, CDR2 SNTAGT. Trimming cost V 4 bases and J 6 bases; bases outside gene matches: 6. The CDR3 consists of 14 residues. Here the CDR3 DNA reads TGTGCCAGCAGTGGTGGACAGGAGGTCAATGAGCAGTTCTTC. Residues: CASSGGQEVNEQFF.

The chain carries TRBV11-2 and TRBJ1-5; no clear D. The CDR3 has 14 amino acids. V was cut by 4 bases and J by 1 base, with 8 bases left in between. The V gene's germline CDR1 is SGHAT and CDR2 FQNNGV. DNA for the CDR3: TGTGCCAGCAGCTCGTCAGTGAGCAATCAGCCCCAGCATTTT. It is translated as CASSSSVSNQPQHF.

CDR3 sequence: CAWSPWGRGGQETQYF. For the CDR3, the DNA is TGTGCCTGGAGTCCTTGGGGGCGGGGGGGGCAAGAGACCCAGTACTTC. The rearrangement joins TRBV30 to TRBJ2-5, with 9 bases that match TRBD2. This CDR3 has 16 amino acids. In germline, CDR1 is GTSNPN, CDR2 SVGIG (reference sequence). The V gene end was trimmed by 2 bases and the J gene end by 2 bases; junction bases not matched to a gene: 9.

The gene calls are TRBV7-9 and TRBJ1-5; D is perhaps TRBD1 (6 bases). The V gene lost 1 base and the J gene lost 7 bases, with 26 bases spanning the gap. The CDR3 has 19 amino acids. CDR1 and CDR2 (germline): SEHNR, FQNEAQ (reference sequence). The CDR3 region is CASSLVQGSLDRGEQPQHF. CDR3 coding DNA: TGTGCCAGCAGCTTAGTACAGGGTAGTTTGGATCGAGGGGAGCAGCCCCAGCATTTT.

V usage is TRBV19 and J usage is TRBJ1-1; 10 nucleotides line up with TRBD1. From germline, CDR1 is LNHDA and CDR2 SQIVND (reference sequence). V was clipped by 7 bases and J by 3 bases; unmatched bases: 5. This CDR3 has 14 amino acids. DNA of the CDR3: TGTGCCAGTATAGAGACAGGGGGCTACACTGAAGCTTTCTTT. Translating gives CASIETGGYTEAFF.

V usage is TRBV19 and J usage is TRBJ1-4, with TRBD1 as a possible D gene (5 bases). V was clipped by 6 bases and J by 8 bases, with 10 bases between them. Germline V gives CDR1 LNHDA, CDR2 SQIVND (reference sequence). This CDR3 has 12 amino acids. This chain's CDR3 is CASRQGLEKLFF. In DNA, the CDR3 is TGTGCCAGTAGGCAGGGTTTAGAAAAACTGTTTTTT.

The J gene is TRBJ1-4, the V gene TRBV2; weak D call: TRBD1 (6 bases). V shed 5 bases and J shed 4 bases, with 11 bases lying between them. This CDR3 has 14 amino acids. Germline assignment: CDR1 SNHLY and CDR2 FYNNEI. This CDR3 is CASSSRGGNEKLFF. CDR3 DNA: TGTGCCAGCAGTTCTCGAGGGGGTAATGAAAAACTGTTTTTT.

The chain employs TRBV30 and TRBJ1-1; 7 bases line up with TRBD1. Germline V gene sequence: CDR1 GTSNPN, CDR2 SVGIG (reference sequence). The CDR3 loop spans 13 amino acids. Trimming cost V 5 bases and J 7 bases; bases outside gene matches: 10. CDR3 DNA: TGTGCCTGGGAAAAACAGGGGTTGAATGAAGCTTTCTTT. It encodes CAWEKQGLNEAFF.

This clone was observed a few times. The chain carries TRBV4-1 and TRBJ1-1, with TRBD1 as a possible D gene (6 bases). V was cut by 0 bases and J by 1 base, with 9 bases left in between. Germline V gene data show CDR1 as MGHRA and CDR2 as YSYEKL. This CDR3 is 15 amino acids long. The CDR3 spells CASSQEGHWNTEAFF. CDR3 bases: TGCGCCAGCAGCCAAGAGGGACACTGGAACACTGAAGCTTTCTTT.

V is TRBV7-9 and J is TRBJ2-2, with D hard to call. CDR3 length equals 14 residues. Germline-derived CDR1 and CDR2 are SEHNR and FQNEAQ (reference sequence). V lost 4 bases and J lost 0, with 6 bases in between. DNA of the CDR3: TGTGCCAGCAGCTCCAGGACGAACACCGGGGAGCTGTTTTTT. Protein: CASSSRTNTGELFF.

This clone was detected only once. The chain couples TRBV5-4 to TRBJ2-7, with 13 nucleotides matching TRBD2. The V gene end was trimmed by 4 bases and the J gene end by 1 base; junction bases not matched to a gene: 5. Germline V CDR1 and CDR2: SGHNT, YYREEE (reference sequence). This CDR3 contains 16 residues. The DNA of the CDR3 is TGTGCCAGCAGCATCGGACTAGCGGGGGCATCCTACGAGCAGTACTTC. It specifies CASSIGLAGASYEQYF.

The chain joins TRBV2 to TRBJ2-1; D might be TRBD1 (6 bases). Trimming took off 2 bases at V and 5 bases at J, with 7 bases between the two ends. Germline V CDR1 and CDR2: SNHLY, FYNNEI. The CDR3 contains 13 residues. CDR3 loop: CASSEQGHNEQFF. CDR3 DNA sequence: TGTGCCAGCAGTGAACAGGGGCACAATGAGCAGTTCTTC.

J is TRBJ2-5 and V is TRBV27; the match to TRBD2 covers 12 bases. The CDR3 has 16 amino acids. Germline V gives CDR1 MNHEY, CDR2 SMNVEV (reference sequence). Germline trimming cut 7 bases from V and 5 bases from J; bases unmatched to any gene: 11. The CDR3: CASMGLAGGQSETQYF. The CDR3 DNA follows: TGTGCCAGCATGGGTCTAGCGGGGGGGCAATCCGAGACCCAGTACTTC.

The chain employs TRBV19 and TRBJ1-5; D is perhaps TRBD1 (5 bases). The CDR3 has 13 residues. V was clipped by 5 bases and J by 10 bases, with 15 bases between them. Germline V gene data show CDR1 as LNHDA and CDR2 as SQIVND (reference sequence). CDR3 residues: CASSSASGEPQHF. The DNA for the CDR3 is TGTGCCAGTAGTTCGGCCTCGGGGGAACCCCAGCATTTT. The entire variable domain, with the rest obtained from reference TRBV19 and TRBJ1-5, is as follows: DGGITQSPKYLFRKEGQNVTLSCEQNLNHDAMYWYRQDPGQGLRLIYYSQIVNDFQKGDIAEGYSVSREKKESFPLTVTSAQKNPTAFYLCASSSASGEPQHFGDGTRLSIL.

The table lists this clone with a few counts. V is TRBV7-6 and J is TRBJ1-1, with 7 bases matching TRBD1. The CDR3 extends over 14 amino acids. Germline loops: CDR1 SGHVS, CDR2 FNYEAQ. Trimming removed 5 bases from V and 2 bases from J; junction bases left unmatched: 5. In nucleotides, the CDR3 is TGTGCCAGCAGCACGGACAGGTCCAACACTGAAGCTTTCTTT. It yields the protein CASSTDRSNTEAFF. Complete variable domain (other parts from reference TRBV7-6 and TRBJ1-1): GAGVSQSPRYKVTKRGQDVALRCDPISGHVSLYWYRQALGQGPEFLTYFNYEAQQDKSGLPNDRFSAERPEGSISTLTIQRTEQRDSAMYRCASSTDRSNTEAFFGQGTRLTVV.

The CDR3 protein is CASSQVLDRSTGELFF. In nucleotides, the CDR3 is TGCGCCAGCAGCCAAGTCCTTGACAGGTCCACCGGGGAGCTGTTTTTT. J is TRBJ2-2 and V is TRBV4-1; TRBD1 is a possible D gene (6 bases). The germline V gene has CDR1 MGHRA and CDR2 YSYEKL. The CDR3 covers 16 residues. V was pared by 1 base and J by 4 bases, with 13 bases between.

The chain joins TRBV6-5 to TRBJ1-1, with 10 nucleotides matching TRBD1. In germline, CDR1 is MNHEY, CDR2 SVGAGI. V shed 7 bases, J shed 7 bases, and the junction held 6 bases outside the gene matches. The CDR3 is made up of 13 amino acids. The CDR3 reads CASTKTGGGEAFF. Written as DNA, the CDR3 is TGTGCCAGCACCAAGACAGGGGGCGGTGAAGCTTTCTTT.

The rearrangement joins TRBV11-2 to TRBJ2-1, with 8 bases lining up with TRBD2. Germline values: CDR1 SGHAT, CDR2 FQNNGV. This CDR3 spans 16 amino acids. Trimming cost V 5 bases and J 5 bases; bases outside gene matches: 11. The CDR3 spells CASSDPTGTSDNEQFF. The DNA for the CDR3 is TGTGCCAGCAGCGATCCTACCGGGACTAGTGACAATGAGCAGTTCTTC.

The chain joins TRBV6-6 to TRBJ2-5; 11 bases line up with TRBD2. The CDR3 consists of 15 residues. Germline CDR1 reads MNHNY; CDR2 reads SVGAGI (reference sequence). V gave up 6 bases and J gave up 3 bases; unmatched junction bases: 6. CDR3 loop: CASRTSTSGEETQYF. CDR3 nucleotide sequence: TGTGCCAGCAGGACCTCGACTAGCGGGGAAGAGACCCAGTACTTC.

J is TRBJ1-3 and V is TRBV5-1; 7 nucleotides line up with TRBD1. This CDR3 is 14 amino acids long. Losses at the gene ends were 4 bases for V and 0 bases for J; bases not matched to a gene: 1. Per the germline V gene, CDR1 is SGHRS and CDR2 is YFSETQ. The CDR3, as DNA: TGCGCCAGCAGCGGGACAGTCTCTGGAAACACCATATATTTT. Protein product: CASSGTVSGNTIYF.

The rearrangement links TRBV20-1 to TRBJ2-2, with unresolved D. Trimming stripped 6 bases from V and 7 bases from J, with 9 bases between. CDR3 size: 11 residues. Germline V gives CDR1 DFQATT, CDR2 SNEGSKA (reference sequence). The CDR3 reads CSAPVFGELFF. CDR3 nucleotides: TGCAGTGCCCCTGTGTTCGGGGAGCTGTTTTTT.

The chain combines TRBV6-5 with TRBJ2-3; 8 positions agree with TRBD2. The germline V gene encodes CDR1 MNHEY and CDR2 SVGAGI. The CDR3 is made up of 16 amino acids. The junction had 8 bases not matched to a gene; V was cut back by 2 bases and J by 4 bases. The CDR3 sequence is CASSYDGGAEADTQYF. The CDR3 DNA is TGTGCCAGCAGTTACGACGGGGGGGCCGAGGCAGATACGCAGTATTTT.

This chain joins TRBV4-2 and TRBJ1-2; D ambiguous. Trimming cost V 8 bases and J 0 bases, with 13 bases left between them. CDR1 is LGHNA and CDR2 is YNFKEQ in the germline V gene. The CDR3 runs 14 residues. CDR3 sequence: CASRPGGANYGYTF. The CDR3 DNA is TGTGCCAGCCGTCCTGGAGGTGCTAACTATGGCTACACCTTC.